The T cell receptor beta chain under discussion was sequenced for a study of cytomegalovirus exposure and HLA in healthy donors. With 6 bases clipped from V and 0 bases from J, the junction kept 3 bases outside the gene matches. This CDR3 has 15 residues. Germline V gene sequence: CDR1 LNHDA, CDR2 SQIVND (reference sequence). Study outcomes and limitations: Cytomegalovirus status, reportedly, was diagnosed with high specificity and sensitivity by the classifier. Exclusion applied to some V segments, including TRBV6-2 and TRBV6-3, as they were indistinguishable. Most CMV-associated TCR beta chains appeared HLA-restricted in a later analysis.

As for this clone: The antigen remains unidentified.

There were likely unrecorded immune exposures, though donors were nominally healthy when sampled. The study ran its PCR with 60 Vbeta and 13 Jbeta primers. Method: immunoSEQ multiplex PCR; TCRdb's copy keeps in-frame clones and lacks some. The sample lists 150,000 to 200,000 clones, about 80% occurring once. The gene calls are TRBV19 and TRBJ2-3, with 10 nucleotides matching TRBD1. The clonotype comes from a man aged 25-40 years in good health and CMV-seropositive. The sequenced sample consisted of PBMCs. DNA for the CDR3: TGTGCCAGTAGGGACAGGGGGAGGAGCACAGATACGCAGTATTTT. As protein: CASRDRGRSTDTQYF. The variable domain in full, completed from reference TRBV19 and TRBJ2-3, reads DGGITQSPKYLFRKEGQNVTLSCEQNLNHDAMYWYRQDPGQGLRLIYYSQIVNDFQKGDIAEGYSVSREKKESFPLTVTSAQKNPTAFYLCASRDRGRSTDTQYFGPGTRLTVL.